This T cell receptor beta chain comes out of a study of CD8 T cells in ankylosing spondylitis. The study, taken as a whole, reports: Prior work had noted some motif variants in reactive arthritis blood and synovial fluid. Those disease-linked clones were CD8+; they were also relatively rare in peripheral blood. Ankylosing spondylitis blood appeared to carry a characteristic TCR beta motif of under ten highly homologous variants.

This clonotype was detected only a few times. The antigen is unknown. CDR1 and CDR2 (germline): MNHEY, SMNVEV (reference sequence). This CDR3 region has 15 residues. V was pared by 0 bases and J by 6 bases, with 15 bases between. TCRdb itself ran the 5' RACE reads through MiXCR, one entry per CDR3 protein. The sample consists of hundreds of thousands of distinct CDR3 sequences, approximately 12% of them appearing once. The TCR sequence derives from a male donor with ankylosing spondylitis. Material: blood, either unsorted or a sorted T cell fraction (not recorded which). The rearrangement joins TRBV27 to TRBJ2-7; D is uncertain. The DNA of the CDR3 is TGTGCCAGCAGTTTATCAGGTCGTGTCGTAGGCGAGCAGTACTTC. It codes for CASSLSGRVVGEQYF.